This TCR beta chain is drawn from a study of blood T cell repertoires in COVID-19. Trimming cost V 4 bases and J 5 bases, with 14 bases left between them. The CDR3 loop spans 14 amino acids. Germline CDR1 LGHDT, CDR2 YNNKEL (reference sequence). Authors' methods: Reference gene primers were amplified, and this amplification served to estimate nucleated cell counts. TCRdb's copy holds only in-frame clones and misses some; the assay was immunoSEQ multiplex PCR. That table furnishes V, J and clone size, whereas the DNA furnished D and trimming. There are about 330,000 clones in the sample; about nine tenths occur only once, and more than 7.5% lies in the top ten.

The specimen sequenced was peripheral blood. This clonotype was obtained from a man aged 25 to 45 with COVID-19, enrolled during active disease. The chain links TRBV3-1 (or the pseudogene TRBV3-2) to TRBJ1-1, with D maybe TRBD1 (5 bases). The CDR3 protein is CASSPSAGRTEAFF. The DNA for the CDR3 is TGTGCCAGCAGCCCAAGCGCGGGGCGAACTGAAGCTTTCTTT.